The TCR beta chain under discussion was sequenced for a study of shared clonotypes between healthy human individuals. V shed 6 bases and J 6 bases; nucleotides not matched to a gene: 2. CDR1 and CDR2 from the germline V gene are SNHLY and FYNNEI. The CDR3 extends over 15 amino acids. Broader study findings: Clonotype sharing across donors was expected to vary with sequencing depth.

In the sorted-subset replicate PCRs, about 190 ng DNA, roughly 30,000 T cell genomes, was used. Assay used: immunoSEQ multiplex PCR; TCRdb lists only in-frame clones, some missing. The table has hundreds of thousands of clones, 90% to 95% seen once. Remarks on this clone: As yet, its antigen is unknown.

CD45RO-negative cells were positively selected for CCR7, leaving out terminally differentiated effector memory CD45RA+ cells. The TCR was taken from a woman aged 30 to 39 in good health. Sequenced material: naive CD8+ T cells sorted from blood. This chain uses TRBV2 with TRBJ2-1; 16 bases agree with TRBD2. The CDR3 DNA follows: TGTGCCAGCAGGGGACTAGCGGGAGGGGGCAATGAGCAGTTCTTC. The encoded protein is CASRGLAGGGNEQFF.